This section outlines one TCR beta chain sequence together with its context. Losses at the gene ends were 0 bases for V and 9 bases for J; bases not matched to a gene: 13. The CDR3 loop spans 18 amino acids. The germline CDR1 and CDR2 sequences are SGDLS and YYNGEE. This record comes from a study of blood T cell repertoires in COVID-19. Looking at the study overall: Material from acute and convalescent COVID-19 was sourced from the United States, Italy and Spain. PBMCs, B-cell-depleted T cells, or T cells were the source of the cDNA or gDNA that made up the material.

Authors' methods: Amplifying reference gene primers gave estimates of nucleated cell counts. Clones were read by immunoSEQ multiplex PCR, and TCRdb kept only the in-frame ones, dropping some. From that table come the V and J calls and clone size; the DNA was used to work out D and trimming. The profile shows some 190,000 clones, 60% to 85% of them singletons. Sequenced material: peripheral blood. This clonotype was obtained from a woman between 50 and 59 years old with active or convalescent COVID-19. The rearrangement joins TRBV9 to TRBJ1-6, with 9 positions matching TRBD1. CDR3: CASSVDGEGGQGSSPLHF. The CDR3 DNA reads TGTGCCAGCAGCGTAGACGGGGAGGGAGGACAGGGGAGTTCACCCCTCCACTTT.